This TCR beta chain was observed in a study of metastatic and nonmetastatic thyroid tumors (dated by TCRdb to about 2020). Concerning the study at large: Repertoires from peripheral blood and from tumor or nodule tissue samples of malignant and benign thyroid patients were compared. Overall results and qualifications from the work: In both blood and tumor samples, TCR beta diversity was reported to be significantly higher in malignant tumors than in benign nodules.

The receptor library was made with PCR. Sequencing was performed on an Illumina HiSeq 4000. High-throughput sequencing was used to profile the CDR3 region of the TCR beta-chain in every patient. In the original analysis: The researchers built a classifier to tell apart papillary thyroid cancer patients with distant metastasis, based on CDR3 differences among clinicopathological groups. The Shannon index was used to assess repertoire diversity, and the Morisita-Horn index was used to assess tumor-blood repertoire similarity. Using fastp trimming at Q25 and MiXCR clonotype assembly, TCRdb reanalyzed the public sequencing data and kept in-frame beta chains. TCRdb assigned the V and J calls; the authors' analysis was not used. This sample is represented by 91,000 or so clones; about an eighth of them were singletons. The ten largest clones capture over 9% of the sample. No patient had received any treatment before thyroid surgery. Using T-cell receptor beta sequencing, the study looked back at clinical samples from patients collected from the early 2010s to the late 2010s.

CDR1 SGHTA and CDR2 FQGNSA are derived from the germline V gene. V is trimmed back by 5 bases and J by 2 bases, and the junction contains 9 bases that no gene match accounts for. Inclusive of the bounding cysteine and phenylalanine, the CDR3 is 15 residues long. Here the CDR3 DNA is all that survives: 45 bases in frame from base 1. This clone was seen at least ten times. Its recognized antigen is unknown. The sample holds no much larger clone one base away, and base qualities are not on file. The TCR sequence derives from a female donor with papillary thyroid cancer or a benign thyroid nodule (not recorded which). Some clones in this sample may be carry-over from other donors' samples. The sequencing input was blood. The sequence is built from TRBV7-2 and TRBJ2-7, with 7 bases in between that match TRBD2. The DNA sequence is TGTGCCAGCAGCCCCGCGGGAGCGGGAACCTACGAGCAGTACTTC. Its protein reads: CASSPAGAGTYEQYF. The entire variable domain, with the stretches around the CDR3 drawn from the reference TRBV7-2 and TRBJ2-7 proteins, is GAGVSQSPSNKVTEKGKDVELRCDPISGHTALYWYRQSLGQGLEFLIYFQGNSAPDKSGLPSDRFSAERTGGSVSTLTIQRTQQEDSAVYLCASSPAGAGTYEQYFGPGTRLTVT.